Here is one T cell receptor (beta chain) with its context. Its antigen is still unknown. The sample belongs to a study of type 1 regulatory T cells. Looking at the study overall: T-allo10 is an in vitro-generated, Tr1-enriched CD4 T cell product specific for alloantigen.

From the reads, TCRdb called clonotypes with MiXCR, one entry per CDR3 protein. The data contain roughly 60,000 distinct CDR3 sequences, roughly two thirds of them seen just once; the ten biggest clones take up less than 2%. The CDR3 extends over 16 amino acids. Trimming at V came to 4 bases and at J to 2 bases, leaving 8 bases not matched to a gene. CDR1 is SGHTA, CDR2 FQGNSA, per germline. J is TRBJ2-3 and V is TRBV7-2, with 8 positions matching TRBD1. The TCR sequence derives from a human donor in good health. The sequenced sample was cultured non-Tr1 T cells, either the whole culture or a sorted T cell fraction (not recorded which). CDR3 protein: CASSSRQGRNTDTQYF. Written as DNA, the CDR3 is TGTGCCAGCAGCTCCAGACAGGGGAGGAACACAGATACGCAGTATTTT.